Listed here is a single T cell receptor (beta chain). The data originate from a study of monozygotic twins with inflammatory bowel disease. Total RNA was isolated from whole blood without T cell sorting. Used for each TCR library was roughly 3,700 ng of total RNA. Eight separate reactions per sample yielded the cDNA. TCRdb re-called the 5' RACE reads, yielding one record per CDR3 amino acid sequence without DNA. The sample totals roughly 300,000 distinct CDR3 sequences. Germline loops: CDR1 MNHEY, CDR2 SVGEGT. This CDR3 region has 13 residues. The sequence was obtained from a human donor with ulcerative colitis or Crohn's disease, or a healthy co-twin of an affected twin (not recorded which). This chain links TRBV6-2 or TRBV6-3 with TRBJ2-1; checking the TCRdb D call of TRBD1 is not possible without DNA. What was sequenced was blood. The CDR3 reads CASSRTLVIEQFF.